One and the same sample provided the 6 T cell receptor beta chains below, sequenced in a study of prognosis after radiotherapy for stage I lung cancer. Two rounds of multiplex PCR amplified TCR beta CDR3 from genomic DNA. First-round PCR amplification was performed with primers specific to each TRBV and TRBJ gene. MiXCR, applied by TCRdb to the multiplex PCR reads, yields one record per CDR3 protein. Of 31,000 or so distinct CDR3 sequences in the sample, 40% to 60% were seen once. This sample comprised PBMCs, obtained before or after stereotactic body radiation therapy (not recorded which). These receptors came from a donor aged 50 or older with non-small cell lung cancer.

This clonotype came up many times. The chain joins TRBV6-1 to TRBJ1-2; D uncertain. CDR1 and CDR2 from the germline V gene are MNHNS and SASEGT. This CDR3 spans 12 amino acids. V shed 1 base and J shed 8 bases, with 8 bases lying between them. CDR3 protein: CASSEDSYGYTF. The DNA of the CDR3 is TGTGCCAGCAGTGAAGACAGCTACGGCTACACCTTC.

This chain links TRBV6-1 with TRBJ2-7; possibly TRBD1 or TRBD2 for D (5 bases each). CDR1 and CDR2 (germline): MNHNS, SASEGT. The CDR3 length is 16 residues. V was pared by 8 bases and J by 4 bases, with 24 bases between. Here the CDR3 DNA reads TGTGCCAGCGCCCTGACCCCGGAAAGTGGGGGATACGAGCAGTACTTC. Translated, it gives CASALTPESGGYEQYF.

With respect to this clonotype: This may come from a read error, since a much larger clone is one base off. This sequence joins TRBV9 and TRBJ2-3, with 8 bases identical to TRBD1. Per germline, CDR1 SGDLS and CDR2 YYNGEE. The CDR3 sequence is 15 residues long. DNA for the CDR3: TGTGCCTGCAGCGTAGTTTCAGGGGGCGCAGATACGCAGTATTTT. Encoded protein: CACSVVSGGADTQYF.

This clonotype was counted a single time. The chain uses TRBV5-1 and TRBJ2-3; possible D gene TRBD1, 6 bases. V was cut by 1 base and J by 5 bases, with 8 bases left in between. The CDR3 length is 13 residues. Germline V gene data show CDR1 as SGHRS and CDR2 as YFSETQ. The CDR3 sequence is CASSLLGQDTQYF. The DNA for the CDR3 is TGCGCCAGCAGCTTGCTGGGACAAGATACGCAGTATTTT.

The J gene is TRBJ1-2, the V gene TRBV5-5, with TRBD1 matching over 7 bases. The V gene end was trimmed by 1 base and the J gene end by 4 bases; junction bases not matched to a gene: 1. The germline CDR1 and CDR2 sequences are SGHKS and YYEKEE (reference sequence). This CDR3 region has 13 residues. CDR3 residues: CASSLTGAYGYTF. CDR3 DNA sequence: TGTGCCAGCAGCTTGACAGGGGCCTATGGCTACACCTTC. Together with reference TRBV5-5 and TRBJ1-2, the CDR3 gives the full variable domain: DAGVTQSPTHLIKTRGQQVTLRCSPISGHKSVSWYQQVLGQGPQFIFQYYEKEERGRGNFPDRFSARQFPNYSSELNVNALLLGDSALYLCASSLTGAYGYTFGSGTRLTVV.

This clonotype has just a few counts. A much larger clone lies one base from this, so it may be a read error. This chain joins TRBV25-1 and TRBJ2-3; D gene unclear. Germline V lookup: CDR1 MGHDK, CDR2 SYGVNS. The CDR3 loop spans 12 amino acids. V was pared by 4 bases and J by 4 bases, with 6 bases between. The DNA for the CDR3 is TGTGCCAGCAGTGGGTATTCAGATACGCAGTATTTT. Translation: CASSGYSDTQYF.